This T cell receptor (beta chain) was sequenced during a study of cytomegalovirus exposure and HLA in healthy donors. The PCR used 60 Vbeta and 13 Jbeta primers. Measured with immunoSEQ multiplex PCR; TCRdb has only the in-frame clones, and not every one. The data show over 90,000 clones, under 80% seen once. Details on this clone: Its antigen is still unknown.

The CDR3 covers 14 residues. Trimming shortened V by 0 bases and J by 3 bases, and 8 bases separated the two germline ends. Germline CDR1 reads MNHEY; CDR2 reads SMNVEV (reference sequence). Findings of the study overall: A later analysis linked a missense DCLRE1C variant to TCR beta V- and J-gene trimming. Cytomegalovirus association was listed for 170 or so TCR beta chains. Donors belonging to an Asian-associated ancestry cluster reportedly showed fewer N-insertions in productive TCRs than the roughly 670-donor mean, according to what a later analysis found.

This TCR was recovered from a woman aged 18-29 years in good health and CMV-seropositive. What was sequenced was PBMCs. J is TRBJ1-2 and V is TRBV27; D remains ambiguous. DNA for the CDR3: TGTGCCAGCAGTTTATCGCGGGCCTACTATGGCTACACCTTC. Protein sequence: CASSLSRAYYGYTF.